This TCR beta chain was obtained from a study of regulatory T cells in long-lasting Graves disease. The CDR3 sequence is 13 residues long. Trimming stripped 4 bases from V and 1 base from J, with 7 bases between. Germline V lookup: CDR1 SGHAT, CDR2 FQNNGV. A note on this clonotype: With a much larger clone just one base away, this may be a read error.

Time point in this sample: persistent/refractory GD, antithyroid drugs over 5 years with positive TRAb. Extracted RNA from PBMCs served as the source of the TCR library. Construction of TCR beta libraries relied on iRepertoire HTBI primers and on Arm-PCR targeting CDR3 regions. TCRdb re-called the multiplex PCR reads with MiXCR, one entry per CDR3 protein. Altogether some 340,000 distinct CDR3 sequences are present, roughly 24% being singletons, with the ten largest covering 25% to 30%. The receptor was derived from a woman in her thirties or forties with Graves disease. This specimen was peripheral blood mononuclear cells (PBMCs), taken when the disease was refractory, from a patient treated with antithyroid drugs. The V gene is TRBV11-2, the J gene TRBJ1-1; D unclear. CDR3 bases: TGTGCCAGCAGCTCACTGACGAACACTGAAGCTTTCTTT. This translates into CASSSLTNTEAFF.